The source of this T cell receptor beta chain is a study of PD-1 blockade in classical Hodgkin lymphoma. All patients relapsed after autologous stem cell transplantation, and brentuximab vedotin exposure varied. The CDR3 runs to 14 residues. CDR1 is MGHRA and CDR2 is YSYEKL in the germline V gene. Trimming pared 4 bases from V and 2 bases from J, leaving 12 bases between. The assay was immunoSEQ multiplex PCR, and TCRdb's table has in-frame clones only and misses some. The sample consists of roughly 25,000 clones, approximately 80% of them appearing once. This receptor was obtained from a human donor with classical Hodgkin lymphoma. This specimen consisted of peripheral blood mononuclear cells (PBMCs), obtained at baseline. The rearrangement joins TRBV4-1 to TRBJ2-7, with D possibly called TRBD1 or TRBD2 (5 bases each). The CDR3 protein is CASSPRDGPYEQYF. DNA of the CDR3: TGCGCCAGCAGCCCGAGGGACGGCCCCTACGAGCAGTACTTC.